This paragraph covers one T cell receptor (beta chain) sequence. Individuals having autoimmune disease history or systemic immunosuppression were not enrolled. The investigators sampled blood at baseline, at cycle 4 day 1, and at cycle 7 day 1. The CDR3 loop spans 14 amino acids. Germline assignment: CDR1 MNHNY and CDR2 SVGAGI (reference sequence). After removal of 6 bases from V and 5 bases from J, the junction contained 5 bases not matched to a gene. This entry is derived from a study of OX40 agonist ivuxolimab in advanced cancers. Study context: Three individuals attained partial responses, comprising one hepatocellular carcinoma case and two cutaneous melanoma cases.

TCRdb's table, derived via immunoSEQ multiplex PCR, lists solely in-frame clones and lacks some. Of roughly 76,000 clones in the sample, approximately 83% were seen once. Sequenced material: CD4+ or CD8+ T cells sorted from blood, taken in a trial of the OX40 agonist ivuxolimab. The source is an adult with an advanced solid tumor such as melanoma, head and neck, liver or kidney cancer. The chain recombines TRBV6-6 with TRBJ2-7; 12 bases line up with TRBD1. As DNA, the CDR3 is TGTGCCAGCAGACTGGGACAGGGGGCCAACGAGCAGTACTTC. This encodes CASRLGQGANEQYF.